The TCR beta chain described here comes from a study of pediatric ulcerative colitis. Broader study findings: Acute severe colitis showed lower rectal diversity from clonal expansions. Total lymphocyte DNA, not sorted subsets, was the template.

Per germline, CDR1 MNHEY and CDR2 SVGAGI. CDR3 length: 14 amino acids. The ends lost 5 bases at V and 6 bases at J; junction bases unmatched: 5. During colonoscopy, one to two rectal pinch biopsies were collected. The diagnostic colonoscopy in ulcerative colitis patients preceded any immunosuppressive treatment. Worth noting for this clone: Its antigen is unknown.

Repertoires were generated with immunoSEQ multiplex PCR, while TCRdb's copy carries only in-frame clones and drops some. Of tens of thousands of clones listed, 75% are singletons. The specimen was gut tissue. V and J are TRBV6-5 and TRBJ1-5, with 9 positions matching TRBD1. This clonotype was obtained from a boy aged 5-17 years with severe ulcerative colitis. This CDR3 reads CASSTGTGLQPQHF. The CDR3 nucleotides are TGTGCCAGCAGTACCGGGACAGGGCTTCAGCCCCAGCATTTT.